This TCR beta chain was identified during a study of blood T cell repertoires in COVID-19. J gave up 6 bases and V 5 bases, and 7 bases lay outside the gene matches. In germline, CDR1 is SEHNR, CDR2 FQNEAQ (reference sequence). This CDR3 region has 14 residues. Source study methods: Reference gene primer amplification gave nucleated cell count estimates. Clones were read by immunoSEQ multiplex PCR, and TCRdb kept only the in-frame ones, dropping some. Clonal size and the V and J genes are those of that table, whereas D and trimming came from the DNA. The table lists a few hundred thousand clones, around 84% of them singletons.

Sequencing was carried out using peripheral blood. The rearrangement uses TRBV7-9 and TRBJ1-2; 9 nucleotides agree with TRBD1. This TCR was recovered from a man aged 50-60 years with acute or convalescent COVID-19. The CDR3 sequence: CASSVTGQGHGYTF. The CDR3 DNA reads TGTGCCAGCAGCGTAACGGGACAGGGACATGGCTACACCTTC.